This T cell receptor (beta chain) was retrieved from a study of control samples from healthy donors and cancer patients. Profiling relied on immunoSEQ multiplex PCR, and the TCRdb table lists in-frame clones only, not all of them. The profile covers 70,000 or so clones, with around 94% appearing a single time and 6% to 8% taken by the ten largest. The CDR3 has 16 residues. The germline V gene encodes CDR1 MDHEN and CDR2 SYDVKM. Trimming at V came to 6 bases and at J to 3 bases, leaving 10 bases not matched to a gene. The receptor was isolated from a woman aged 40 to 49 in good health. Input material: blood. V is TRBV28 and J is TRBJ2-7; 11 bases are shared with TRBD1. This CDR3 is CASRSQGTGGNYEQYF. The CDR3 nucleotides are TGTGCCAGCAGGTCCCAGGGGACAGGGGGGAACTACGAGCAGTACTTC. Full variable domain (remainder filled in from reference TRBV28 and TRBJ2-7): DVKVTQSSRYLVKRTGEKVFLECVQDMDHENMFWYRQDPGLGLRLIYFSYDVKMKEKGDIPEGYSVSREKKERFSLILESASTNQTSMYLCASRSQGTGGNYEQYFGPGTRLTVT.